This TCR beta chain was identified during a study of blood T cell repertoires in COVID-19. The CDR3 contains 16 residues. Trimming removed 3 bases from V and 3 bases from J; junction bases left unmatched: 9. Looked up from germline, CDR1 is SGDLS and CDR2 is YYNGEE. Some clones are missing from TCRdb's copy, which holds only in-frame ones; the method was immunoSEQ multiplex PCR. Of 250,000 to 350,000 clones listed, around 90% are singletons. The sequenced material came from PBMCs or T cells enriched from blood (not recorded which). The TCR originated in a woman younger than 35 who had recovered from COVID-19. The chain is built from TRBV9 and TRBJ1-1, with 9 bases identical to TRBD1. DNA of the CDR3: TGTGCCAGCAGCGCCGGACAGGGGAACGGGGACACTGAAGCTTTCTTT. Translating it yields CASSAGQGNGDTEAFF.